Included here is one T cell receptor beta chain sequence, with context. No antigen is known for it. A much more abundant neighbour one base away suggests this may be a read error. The data originate from a study of T cells in Graves' hyperthyroidism and ophthalmopathy. Points from the study as a whole: Through a model of 13 V-J features, ophthalmopathy was separated from stable hyperthyroidism.

Template material for amplifying TCR beta CDR3 regions consisted of RNA transcripts. First-round RT-PCR targeting the TCR CDR3 was performed with the HTBI primer set. TCRdb fed the multiplex PCR reads into MiXCR, producing one record per CDR3 protein. The sample contains 500,000 or so distinct CDR3 sequences, approximately 17% of which appear only once. Sequencing was carried out using blood. This clonotype originated in a young woman with Graves' ophthalmopathy.

CDR3 sequence: CASSEIVSNQPQHF. CDR3 nucleotide sequence: TGTGCCAGCAGCGAGATAGTTAGCAATCAGCCCCAGCATTTT. The chain joins TRBV2 to TRBJ1-5; D is unresolved. The CDR3 loop spans 14 amino acids. V shed 6 bases and J shed 0 bases, with 9 bases lying between them. The V gene's germline CDR1 is SNHLY and CDR2 FYNNEI. Full variable domain (remainder filled in from reference TRBV2 and TRBJ1-5): EPEVTQTPSHQVTQMGQEVILRCVPISNHLYFYWYRQILGQKVEFLVSFYNNEISEKSEIFDDQFSVERPDGSNFTLKIRSTKLEDSAMYFCASSEIVSNQPQHFGDGTRLSIL.